These 3 T cell receptor beta chains originate from one sample sequenced in a study of blood T cell repertoires in COVID-19. Assay: immunoSEQ multiplex PCR; the TCRdb copy retains only in-frame clones and omits some. The table includes roughly 460,000 clones, 80% to 90% detected once. Sequencing was carried out using peripheral blood. The receptors were gathered from a man between 18 and 29 years old with COVID-19, enrolled during active disease.

The chain uses TRBV27 and TRBJ2-2; possible D gene TRBD1, 5 bases. V was cut by 3 bases and J by 5 bases, with 13 bases left in between. From germline, CDR1 is MNHEY and CDR2 SMNVEV (reference sequence). The CDR3 is 15 amino acids. The CDR3 is CASSLGLSGTGELFF. The CDR3 coding sequence is TGTGCCAGCAGTTTGGGGCTCAGTGGGACCGGGGAGCTGTTTTTT.

The chain uses TRBV27 and TRBJ1-6, with D tentatively TRBD1 (6 bases). This CDR3 region has 16 residues. The V and J ends lost 1 base and 7 bases respectively, with 14 bases between them. Germline V gene sequence: CDR1 MNHEY, CDR2 SMNVEV (reference sequence). As DNA, the CDR3 is TGTGCCAGCAGTTTATTTGGTGGGGGCTCGAATTCACCCCTCCACTTT. It codes for CASSLFGGGSNSPLHF.

This chain joins TRBV19 and TRBJ2-2, with 8 bases lining up with TRBD2. The trim removed 6 bases at V and 5 bases at J, leaving 14 bases unmatched. CDR1 and CDR2 (germline): LNHDA, SQIVND (reference sequence). The CDR3 has 17 amino acids. The CDR3 DNA reads TGTGCCAGTAGCCCACCGACGGGAGGGCCGGGGACCGGGGAGCTGTTTTTT. This encodes CASSPPTGGPGTGELFF.